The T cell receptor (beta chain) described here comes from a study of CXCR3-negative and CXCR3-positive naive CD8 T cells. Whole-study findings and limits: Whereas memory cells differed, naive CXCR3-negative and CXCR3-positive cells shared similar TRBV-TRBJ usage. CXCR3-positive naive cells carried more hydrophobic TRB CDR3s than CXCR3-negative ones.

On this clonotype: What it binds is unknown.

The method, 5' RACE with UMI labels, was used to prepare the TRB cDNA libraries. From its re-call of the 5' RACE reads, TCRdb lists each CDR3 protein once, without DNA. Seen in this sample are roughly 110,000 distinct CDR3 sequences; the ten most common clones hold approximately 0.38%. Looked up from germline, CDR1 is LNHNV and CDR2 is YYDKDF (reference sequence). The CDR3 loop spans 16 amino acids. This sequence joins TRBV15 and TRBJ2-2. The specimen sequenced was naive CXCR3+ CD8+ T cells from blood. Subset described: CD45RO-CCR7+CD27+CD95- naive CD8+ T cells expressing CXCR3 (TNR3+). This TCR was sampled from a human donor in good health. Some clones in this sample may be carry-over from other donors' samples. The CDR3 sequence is CATSSPMTGYTGELFF.